These 12 T cell receptor beta chains originate from one sample sequenced in a study of control samples from healthy donors and cancer patients. Produced via immunoSEQ multiplex PCR; TCRdb's table is partial and in-frame only. The sample gives some 170,000 clones, around 94% of which show up once; 14% is in the top ten. The sequenced sample was PBMCs. The receptors were sampled from a man aged 55 to 70 with colorectal cancer.

V gene TRBV19 combines with J gene TRBJ2-7; no clear D. Germline CDR1 and CDR2: LNHDA and SQIVND (reference sequence). This CDR3 region has 13 residues. V was pared by 3 bases and J by 5 bases, with 11 bases between. CDR3 in DNA: TGTGCCAGTAGTATCGCCTTTCCAAACGAGCAGTACTTC. It codes for CASSIAFPNEQYF.

J is TRBJ1-2 and V is TRBV28; TRBD1 matches 8 bases. Germline V gene lookup returns CDR1 MDHEN and CDR2 SYDVKM. The CDR3 is 15 residues long. Trimming at V came to 3 bases and at J to 3 bases, leaving 6 bases not matched to a gene. The CDR3 reads CASSLAGGADYGYTF. The CDR3 DNA reads as TGTGCCAGCAGTTTGGCAGGGGGCGCAGACTATGGCTACACCTTC.

The chain has TRBV27 and TRBJ1-6; possibly TRBD1 for D (6 bases). The CDR3 spans 18 residues. CDR1 and CDR2 from the germline V gene are MNHEY and SMNVEV (reference sequence). Between the trimmed V and J ends, which lost 6 bases and 0 bases, there was a span of 18 bases. The CDR3 nucleotides read TGTGCCAGCAGCCACCCCACAGGGTCGAGCTCCTATAATTCACCCCTCCACTTT. Its protein product is CASSHPTGSSSYNSPLHF.

The chain carries TRBV5-1 and TRBJ1-1; 7 nucleotides agree with TRBD1. The CDR3 runs 16 residues. Trimming cost V 1 base and J 0 bases; bases outside gene matches: 6. Germline V CDR1 and CDR2: SGHRS, YFSETQ. The DNA of the CDR3 is TGCGCCAGCAGCTTGACCCAGACAGGGCTGAACACTGAAGCTTTCTTT. Translating gives CASSLTQTGLNTEAFF.

The rearrangement uses TRBV5-1 and TRBJ1-3, with D possibly matching TRBD1 (6 bases). Germline loops: CDR1 SGHRS, CDR2 YFSETQ. The CDR3 is 17 residues long. The V and J ends lost 0 bases and 5 bases respectively, with 18 bases between them. The CDR3 loop reads CASSLEGGPITRNTIYF. CDR3 sequence (DNA): TGCGCCAGCAGCTTGGAAGGGGGGCCCATTACACGAAACACCATATATTTT.

This clone was counted between two and nine times. The rearrangement links TRBV27 to TRBJ1-3; D uncertain. V lost 2 bases to trimming and J lost 4 bases, with 9 bases between them. The germline gives CDR1 MNHEY, CDR2 SMNVEV (reference sequence). This CDR3 is 14 amino acids long. The CDR3 loop reads CASSLSAGGNTIYF. Here the CDR3 DNA reads TGTGCCAGCAGTTTAAGTGCAGGAGGAAACACCATATATTTT.

The rearrangement uses TRBV21-1 and TRBJ2-7. TRBV21-1 is flagged as a pseudogene. The CDR3 spans 17 residues. The DNA of the CDR3 is TGTGCCAGCAGCAAAGAACCCTGCCGGGACCCTGCCTACGAGCAGTACTTC. Amino acids: CASSKEPCRDPAYEQYF.

V usage is TRBV4-2 and J usage is TRBJ2-1; TRBD2 matches 11 bases. The CDR3 is 17 amino acids. J lost 7 bases, V lost 0 bases, and 8 bases had no gene match. Germline lookup yields CDR1 LGHNA and CDR2 YNFKEQ. In nucleotides, the CDR3 is TGTGCCAGCAGCCAAGACCACCTAGCGGGGGGAAGAAATGAGCAGTTCTTC. This translates into CASSQDHLAGGRNEQFF.

V is TRBV6-5 and J is TRBJ1-5; D unclear. CDR1 and CDR2 from the germline V gene are MNHEY and SVGAGI. The V end was cut by 8 bases, the J end by 3 bases, with 11 bases between. The CDR3 consists of 13 residues. CDR3 region: CASSENLNQPQHF. CDR3 nucleotides: TGTGCCAGCTCGGAAAATCTCAATCAGCCCCAGCATTTT.

V gene TRBV2 combines with J gene TRBJ1-3, with D hard to call. Deletions cut 8 bases from V and 0 bases from J, with 14 bases between. This CDR3 is 15 amino acids long. The germline V gene has CDR1 SNHLY and CDR2 FYNNEI. This CDR3 is CASVARQHSGNTIYF. The CDR3 DNA reads TGTGCCAGCGTGGCCAGACAACACTCTGGAAACACCATATATTTT.

This chain links TRBV6-5 with TRBJ2-7; D not resolved. V lost 5 bases and J 3 bases, leaving 8 bases between the germline ends. Germline values: CDR1 MNHEY, CDR2 SVGAGI. There are 12 residues in the CDR3. CDR3 loop: CASSPGSYEQYF. The DNA of the CDR3 is TGTGCCAGCAGTCCTGGAAGCTACGAGCAGTACTTC.

This chain connects TRBV5-6 to TRBJ2-7; possibly TRBD1 for D (6 bases). Germline V gene data show CDR1 as SGHDT and CDR2 as YYEEEE. V lost 0 bases and J 2 bases, leaving 6 bases between the germline ends. This CDR3 comprises 13 residues. The CDR3 DNA reads as TGTGCCAGCAGCTTGGGGGGGCCCTACGAGCAGTACTTC. Residues: CASSLGGPYEQYF. The whole variable domain, remainder taken from reference TRBV5-6 and TRBJ2-7, is DAGVTQSPTHLIKTRGQQVTLRCSPKSGHDTVSWYQQALGQGPQFIFQYYEEEERQRGNFPDRFSGHQFPNYSSELNVNALLLGDSALYLCASSLGGPYEQYFGPGTRLTVT.